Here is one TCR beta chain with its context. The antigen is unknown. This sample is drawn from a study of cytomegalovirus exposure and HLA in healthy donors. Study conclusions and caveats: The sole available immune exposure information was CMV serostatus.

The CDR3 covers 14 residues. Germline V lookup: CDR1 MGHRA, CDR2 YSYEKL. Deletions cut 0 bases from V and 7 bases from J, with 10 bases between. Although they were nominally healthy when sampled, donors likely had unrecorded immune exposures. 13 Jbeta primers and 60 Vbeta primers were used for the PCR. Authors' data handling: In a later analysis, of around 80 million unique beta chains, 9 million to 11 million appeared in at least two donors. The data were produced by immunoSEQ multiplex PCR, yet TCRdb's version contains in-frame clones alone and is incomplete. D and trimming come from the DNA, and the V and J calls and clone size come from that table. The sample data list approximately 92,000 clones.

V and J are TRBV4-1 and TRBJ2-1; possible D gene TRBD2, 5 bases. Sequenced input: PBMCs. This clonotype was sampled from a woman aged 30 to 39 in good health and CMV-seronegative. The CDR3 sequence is CASSQERRQNEQFF. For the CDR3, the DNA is TGCGCCAGCAGCCAAGAACGGAGGCAGAATGAGCAGTTCTTC.